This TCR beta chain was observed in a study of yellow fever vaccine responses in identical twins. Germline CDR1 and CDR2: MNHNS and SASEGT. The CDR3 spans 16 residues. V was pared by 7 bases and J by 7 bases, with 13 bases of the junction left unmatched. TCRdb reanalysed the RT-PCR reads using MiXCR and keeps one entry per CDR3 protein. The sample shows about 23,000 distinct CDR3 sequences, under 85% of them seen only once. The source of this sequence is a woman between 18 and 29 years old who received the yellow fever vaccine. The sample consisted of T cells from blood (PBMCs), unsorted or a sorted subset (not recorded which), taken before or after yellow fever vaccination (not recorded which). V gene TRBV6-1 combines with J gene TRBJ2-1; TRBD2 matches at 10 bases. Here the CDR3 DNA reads TGTGCCAGCACCAACGGGAGGGCTAGCGGGAGAAATGAGCAGTTCTTC. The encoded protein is CASTNGRASGRNEQFF.